This entry lists 26 T cell receptor beta chains sequenced from one sample in a study of T cells after somatic rescue of genetic block. Data came from immunoSEQ multiplex PCR; TCRdb stores just in-frame clones and leaves some out. Of approximately 7,600 clones detected, approximately 81% appear once; the ten largest clones hold more than 25%. Input material: peripheral blood mononuclear cells (PBMCs). These receptors were collected from a boy between 10 and 17 years old.

The rearrangement joins TRBV27 to TRBJ1-1; 11 bases line up with TRBD1. CDR3 size: 14 residues. CDR1 is MNHEY, CDR2 SMNVEV, per germline (reference sequence). Unmatched junction bases numbered 13, after V lost 7 bases and J lost 12 bases. The CDR3 nucleotides read TGTGCCAGCACCGGATTGGGGACAGGGGGTAAAACTTTCTTT. Translating it yields CASTGLGTGGKTFF.

The CDR3 DNA follows: TGTGCCAGCAGCCCGAATATGCACGAGCAGTACTTC. Residues: CASSPNMHEQYF. The V gene is TRBV7-9, the J gene TRBJ2-7, with no clear D. This CDR3 spans 12 amino acids. Germline values: CDR1 SEHNR, CDR2 FQNEAQ (reference sequence). The ends were cut back, 5 bases at V and 5 bases at J, with 10 bases in the middle.

The V gene is TRBV5-6, the J gene TRBJ2-1; D is perhaps TRBD2 (5 bases). This CDR3 has 17 residues. Germline CDR1 SGHDT, CDR2 YYEEEE. Between the trimmed V and J ends, which lost 1 base and 3 bases, there was a span of 17 bases. The CDR3 loop is CASSLRGDPRGYNEQFF. DNA of the CDR3: TGTGCCAGCAGCTTGAGAGGAGACCCCCGGGGCTACAATGAGCAGTTCTTC.

The chain carries TRBV4-1 and TRBJ2-1; perhaps TRBD2 as D (6 bases). CDR3 length: 15 residues. CDR1 and CDR2 from the germline V gene are MGHRA and YSYEKL. With 4 bases removed from V and 10 bases from J, the gap between germline ends came to 20 bases. The CDR3 reads CASSLEPRTRGEQFF. DNA for the CDR3: TGCGCCAGCAGCCTCGAGCCCCGTACGCGGGGCGAGCAGTTCTTC.

J is TRBJ1-1 and V is TRBV7-9; D gene unclear. From germline, CDR1 is SEHNR and CDR2 FQNEAQ (reference sequence). The V end lost 1 base, the J end lost 4 bases, and 1 base lay between the germline ends. This CDR3 region has 11 residues. CDR3 sequence reads: CASSLVTEAFF. The DNA of the CDR3 is TGTGCCAGCAGCTTAGTCACTGAAGCTTTCTTT.

The chain joins TRBV19 to TRBJ1-5; D possibly corresponds to TRBD1 (5 bases). This CDR3 is built from 15 residues. Germline CDR1 LNHDA, CDR2 SQIVND (reference sequence). V lost 5 bases, J lost 0 bases, and 11 bases lay in between. The CDR3 DNA is TGTGCCAGTAGTCCGGGACCTTATAGCAATCAGCCCCAGCATTTT. This translates into CASSPGPYSNQPQHF.

V is TRBV7-9 and J is TRBJ1-3; D is unresolved. CDR3 size: 16 residues. The germline gives CDR1 SEHNR, CDR2 FQNEAQ (reference sequence). With 4 bases removed from V and 0 bases from J, the gap between germline ends came to 13 bases. The CDR3 spells CASSSGGPYSGNTIYF. CDR3 coding DNA: TGTGCCAGCAGCTCGGGTGGGCCTTACTCTGGAAACACCATATATTTT.

The rearrangement joins TRBV13 to TRBJ2-2; 9 bases line up with TRBD1. The CDR3 is 15 residues long. The germline CDR1 and CDR2 sequences are PRHDT and FYEKMQ (reference sequence). V lost 5 bases and J lost 5; bases outside the gene matches: 6. CDR3 sequence: CASSPTGGGTGELFF. CDR3 sequence (DNA): TGTGCCAGCAGCCCGACAGGGGGGGGAACCGGGGAGCTGTTTTTT.

The V gene is TRBV9, the J gene TRBJ1-1; a weak D match, TRBD1 (5 bases). CDR1 and CDR2 from the germline V gene are SGDLS and YYNGEE. This CDR3 contains 14 residues. The ends were cut back, 4 bases at V and 7 bases at J, with 17 bases in the middle. CDR3 in amino acids: CASSPPAGRGEAFF. The CDR3 region has the DNA TGTGCCAGCAGCCCTCCCGCGGGGCGGGGTGAAGCTTTCTTT.

The V gene is TRBV27, the J gene TRBJ2-1; 10 nucleotides agree with TRBD2. Trimming removed 3 bases from V and 4 bases from J; junction bases left unmatched: 3. Germline-derived CDR1 and CDR2 are MNHEY and SMNVEV (reference sequence). CDR3 length: 15 residues. In DNA form, the CDR3 reads TGTGCCAGCAGTTTGAGCGGGAGGGGTTACAATGAGCAGTTCTTC. This sequence encodes CASSLSGRGYNEQFF.

The chain uses TRBV18 and TRBJ2-3, with 13 positions matching TRBD2. CDR3 length: 16 amino acids. The germline gives CDR1 KGHSH, CDR2 LQKENI. V lost 5 bases, J lost 3 bases, and 5 bases stayed unmatched. The CDR3 here is CASSSRTSGSTDTQYF. The CDR3 nucleotides are TGTGCCAGCTCATCTCGGACTAGCGGGAGTACAGATACGCAGTATTTT.

J is TRBJ2-1 and V is TRBV7-3; a possible D gene is TRBD2 (6 bases). V dropped 1 base and J dropped 7 bases, with 17 bases sitting between them. Germline lookup yields CDR1 SGHTA and CDR2 FQGTGA. The CDR3 totals 16 residues. The DNA for the CDR3 is TGTGCCAGCAGCTTAAGAACGACGGGAGCCTGGAATGAGCAGTTCTTC. Protein sequence: CASSLRTTGAWNEQFF.

V usage is TRBV5-1 and J usage is TRBJ2-6; no definite D call. Looked up from germline, CDR1 is SGHRS and CDR2 is YFSETQ. The CDR3 totals 15 residues. V was trimmed by 4 bases and J by 0 bases, leaving 8 bases between them. CDR3 DNA sequence: TGCGCCAGCAGCCTCGCCCCCTCTGGGGCCAACGTCCTGACTTTC. Protein product: CASSLAPSGANVLTF.

The table lists this clone with a few counts. The chain uses TRBV6-1 and TRBJ2-3, with D possibly being TRBD1 or TRBD2 (5 bases each). The length of the CDR3 is 13 residues. Trimming took off 1 base at V and 5 bases at J, with 7 bases between the two ends. Germline CDR1 reads MNHNS; CDR2 reads SASEGT. CDR3 bases: TGTGCCAGCAGTGAAGGAGGGGAAGATACGCAGTATTTT. Translation: CASSEGGEDTQYF.

The gene calls are TRBV2 and TRBJ2-7, with D possibly TRBD2 on 5 matching bases. The CDR3 contains 14 residues. CDR1 is SNHLY, CDR2 FYNNEI, per germline. The V and J ends lost 6 bases and 1 base respectively, with 13 bases between them. This chain's CDR3 is CASSAIATSYEQYF. CDR3 in DNA: TGTGCCAGCAGCGCGATAGCGACGTCCTACGAGCAGTACTTC.

V usage is TRBV10-3 and J usage is TRBJ2-7; either TRBD1 or TRBD2 may supply D (5 bases each). Trimming took off 3 bases at V and 6 bases at J, with 21 bases between the two ends. The germline V gene encodes CDR1 ENHRY and CDR2 SYGVKD. This CDR3 comprises 16 residues. CDR3 loop: CAISELTREYTGEQYF. The CDR3 region has the DNA TGTGCCATCAGTGAACTTACCAGGGAGTACACGGGCGAGCAGTACTTC.

The chain joins TRBV7-9 to TRBJ2-6; 9 positions agree with TRBD2. Germline assignment: CDR1 SEHNR and CDR2 FQNEAQ (reference sequence). J gave up 3 bases and V 1 base, and 4 bases lay outside the gene matches. This CDR3 is built from 17 residues. CDR3 bases: TGTGCCAGCAGCTTAGGTAGCGGGAGCGGTGGGGCCAACGTCCTGACTTTC. Translated: CASSLGSGSGGANVLTF.

J is TRBJ1-1 and V is TRBV7-3; D unresolved. The CDR3 totals 13 residues. Trimming cost V 5 bases and J 2 bases, with 9 bases left between them. Germline assignment: CDR1 SGHTA and CDR2 FQGTGA. CDR3 sequence: CASSPQLNTEAFF. The CDR3 DNA sequence: TGTGCCAGCAGCCCACAGCTAAACACTGAAGCTTTCTTT.

The chain uses TRBV4-3 and TRBJ1-4; D uncertain. V lost 0 bases and J 0 bases, leaving 14 bases between the germline ends. The CDR3 runs to 18 residues. The V gene's germline CDR1 is LGHNA and CDR2 YSLEER. The CDR3 protein is CASSQETPTDATNEKLFF. The CDR3 nucleotides read TGCGCCAGCAGCCAAGAGACCCCAACGGATGCAACTAATGAAAAACTGTTTTTT.

This clone has just one count. The rearrangement uses TRBV6-5 and TRBJ2-1, with D unresolved. This CDR3 comprises 15 residues. Deletions cut 1 base from V and 0 bases from J, with 7 bases between. The germline V gene encodes CDR1 MNHEY and CDR2 SVGAGI. The CDR3 DNA reads as TGTGCCAGCAGTTACTGGCGGAGCTCCTACAATGAGCAGTTCTTC. Protein: CASSYWRSSYNEQFF.

The V gene is TRBV5-1, the J gene TRBJ1-1; D perhaps matches TRBD1 (5 bases). V gave up 0 bases and J gave up 0 bases, with 12 bases separating them. Germline CDR1 is SGHRS and CDR2 is YFSETQ. This CDR3 spans 16 amino acids. In DNA form, the CDR3 reads TGCGCCAGCAGCTTGGAATGGCCAGGGCTGAACACTGAAGCTTTCTTT. Translation gives CASSLEWPGLNTEAFF. Filled out from reference TRBV5-1 and TRBJ1-1, the complete variable domain reads KAGVTQTPRYLIKTRGQQVTLSCSPISGHRSVSWYQQTPGQGLQFLFEYFSETQRNKGNFPGRFSGRQFSNSRSEMNVSTLELGDSALYLCASSLEWPGLNTEAFFGQGTRLTVV.

The CDR3 region has the DNA TGTGCCAGCAGCTTAGGCGGGGGGCTCGTTAGCTACGAGCAGTACTTC. It yields the protein CASSLGGGLVSYEQYF. The chain is built from TRBV7-8 and TRBJ2-7, with 8 bases matching TRBD2. J was trimmed by 3 bases and V by 1 base; bases with no gene match: 8. This CDR3 has 16 amino acids. Germline V gene data show CDR1 as SGHVS and CDR2 as FQNEAQ. Drawing the rest from reference TRBV7-8 and TRBJ2-7, the complete variable domain is GAGVSQSPRYKVAKRGQDVALRCDPISGHVSLFWYQQALGQGPEFLTYFQNEAQLDKSGLPSDRFFAERPEGSVSTLKIQRTQQEDSAVYLCASSLGGGLVSYEQYFGPGTRLTVT.

This clone came up a few times. This chain uses TRBV14 with TRBJ1-2, with TRBD1 as a possible D gene (5 bases). Trimming removed 0 bases at V and 8 bases at J, with 16 bases between. CDR3 length equals 15 residues. Germline CDR1 SGHDN, CDR2 FVKESK. The chain's CDR3 is CASSQDWAGMGGYTF. CDR3 nucleotide sequence: TGTGCCAGCAGCCAAGATTGGGCAGGGATGGGCGGCTACACCTTC.

Written as DNA, the CDR3 is TGTGCCAGTAGTCTAACAGGGGACTACGAGCAGTACTTC. This encodes CASSLTGDYEQYF. The chain employs TRBV19 and TRBJ2-7; TRBD1 matches at 7 bases. With 5 bases clipped from V and 3 bases from J, the junction kept 4 bases outside the gene matches. Germline CDR1 reads LNHDA; CDR2 reads SQIVND (reference sequence). CDR3 length equals 13 residues. Drawing the rest from reference TRBV19 and TRBJ2-7, the complete variable domain is DGGITQSPKYLFRKEGQNVTLSCEQNLNHDAMYWYRQDPGQGLRLIYYSQIVNDFQKGDIAEGYSVSREKKESFPLTVTSAQKNPTAFYLCASSLTGDYEQYFGPGTRLTVT.

The chain employs TRBV7-3 and TRBJ1-1, with TRBD1 as a possible D gene (5 bases). The V gene's germline CDR1 is SGHTA and CDR2 FQGTGA. The CDR3 has 14 residues. Trimming took off 3 bases at V and 4 bases at J, with 12 bases between the two ends. The CDR3 here is CASSLGGGGTEAFF. The CDR3 coding sequence is TGTGCCAGCAGCTTGGGGGGAGGTGGCACTGAAGCTTTCTTT.

The chain recombines TRBV4-3 with TRBJ2-1; 8 bases line up with TRBD2. The CDR3 runs to 15 residues. CDR1 is LGHNA, CDR2 YSLEER, per germline. Trimming cost V 1 base and J 8 bases; bases outside gene matches: 7. CDR3 sequence (DNA): TGCGCCAGCAGCCAAGGTTTAGCGGGGCTTGATGAGCAGTTCTTC. Protein: CASSQGLAGLDEQFF.